The T cell receptor (beta chain) described here comes from a study of blood T cell repertoires in COVID-19. Study as a whole: Collection of acute and convalescent COVID-19 samples took place in the United States, Italy and Spain.

Authors' methods: Estimation of nucleated cell counts relied on the amplification of reference gene primers. Sequenced by immunoSEQ multiplex PCR; TCRdb stores in-frame clones only, minus some. V and J calls and clone size are copied from that table; D and trimming were computed from the DNA. The sample has roughly 59,000 clones, roughly four fifths seen once; the top ten hold over 6%. This CDR3 is built from 17 residues. Germline CDR1 LNHDA, CDR2 SQIVND (reference sequence). V was clipped by 3 bases and J by 0 bases, with 15 bases between them. The sequenced material came from peripheral blood. The TCR was taken from a woman in her forties or fifties with active or convalescent COVID-19. V and J are TRBV19 and TRBJ1-3, with a possible D match to TRBD1 (6 bases). This chain's CDR3 is CASSISPGHFSGNTIYF. CDR3 bases: TGTGCCAGTAGTATTTCCCCGGGACACTTCTCTGGAAACACCATATATTTT.